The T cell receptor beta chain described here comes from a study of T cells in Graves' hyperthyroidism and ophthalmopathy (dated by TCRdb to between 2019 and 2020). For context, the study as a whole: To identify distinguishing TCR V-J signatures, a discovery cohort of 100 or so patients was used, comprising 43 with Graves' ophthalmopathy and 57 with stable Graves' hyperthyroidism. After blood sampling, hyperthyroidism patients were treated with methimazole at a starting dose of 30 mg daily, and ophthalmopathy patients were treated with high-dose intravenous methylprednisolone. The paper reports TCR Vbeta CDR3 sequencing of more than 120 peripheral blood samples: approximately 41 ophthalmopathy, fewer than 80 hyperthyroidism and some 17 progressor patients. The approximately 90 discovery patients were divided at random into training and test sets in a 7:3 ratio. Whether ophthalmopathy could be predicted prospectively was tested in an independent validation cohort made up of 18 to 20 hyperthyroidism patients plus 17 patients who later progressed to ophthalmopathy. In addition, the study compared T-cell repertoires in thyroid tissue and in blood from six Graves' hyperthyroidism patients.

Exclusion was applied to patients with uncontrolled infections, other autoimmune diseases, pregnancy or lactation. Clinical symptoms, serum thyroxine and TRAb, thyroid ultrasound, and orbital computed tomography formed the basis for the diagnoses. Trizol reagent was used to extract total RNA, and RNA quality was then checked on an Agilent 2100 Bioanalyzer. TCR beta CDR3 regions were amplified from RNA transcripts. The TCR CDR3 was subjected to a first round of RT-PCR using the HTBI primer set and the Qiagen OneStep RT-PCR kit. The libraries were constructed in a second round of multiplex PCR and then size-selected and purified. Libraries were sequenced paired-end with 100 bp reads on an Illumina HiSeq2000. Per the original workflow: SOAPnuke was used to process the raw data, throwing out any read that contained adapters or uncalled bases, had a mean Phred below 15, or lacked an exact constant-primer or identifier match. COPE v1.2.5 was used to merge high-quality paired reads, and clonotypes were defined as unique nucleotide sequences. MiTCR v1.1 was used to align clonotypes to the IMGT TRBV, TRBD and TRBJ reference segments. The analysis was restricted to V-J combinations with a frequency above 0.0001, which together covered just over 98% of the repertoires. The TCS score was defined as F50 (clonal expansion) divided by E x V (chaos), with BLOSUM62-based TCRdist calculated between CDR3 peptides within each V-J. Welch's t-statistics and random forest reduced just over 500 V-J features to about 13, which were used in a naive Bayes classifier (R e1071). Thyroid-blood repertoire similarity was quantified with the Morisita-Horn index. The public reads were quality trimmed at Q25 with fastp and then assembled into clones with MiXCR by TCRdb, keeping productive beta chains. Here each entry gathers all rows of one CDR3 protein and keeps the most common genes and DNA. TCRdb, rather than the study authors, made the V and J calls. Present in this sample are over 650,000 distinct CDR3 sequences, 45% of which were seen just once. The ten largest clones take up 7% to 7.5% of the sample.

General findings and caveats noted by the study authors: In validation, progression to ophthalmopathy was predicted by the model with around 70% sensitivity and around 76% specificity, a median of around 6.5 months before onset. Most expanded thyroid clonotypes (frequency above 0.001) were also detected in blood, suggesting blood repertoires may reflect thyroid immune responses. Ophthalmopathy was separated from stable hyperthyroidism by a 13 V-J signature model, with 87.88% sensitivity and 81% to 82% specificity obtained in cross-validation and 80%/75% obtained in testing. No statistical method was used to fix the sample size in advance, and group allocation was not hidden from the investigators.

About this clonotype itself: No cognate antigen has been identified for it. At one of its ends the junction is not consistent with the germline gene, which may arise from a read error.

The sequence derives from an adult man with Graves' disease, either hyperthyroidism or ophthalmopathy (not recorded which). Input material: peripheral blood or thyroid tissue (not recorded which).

The sequence in DNA is TGCGCCAGCAGCCAGGAGGCAGGGGCCAGGGACACTGAAGCTTTCTTT. Its translation is CASSQEAGARDTEAFF. The sequence joins TRBV7-9 to TRBJ1-1; the D segment could be TRBD1, given 6 matching bases. The cysteine opens and the phenylalanine closes a CDR3 of 16 amino acids. Only the CDR3 DNA is retained, 48 bases long and in frame from the first base. CDR1 and CDR2, looked up from the germline V gene (reference sequence), are SEHNR and FQNEAQ.